The clone carrying this T cell receptor beta chain was seen just once. As originally analysed: Estimation of nucleated cell counts relied on the amplification of reference gene primers. Only in-frame clones appear in the TCRdb table, and some are missing; sequencing was by immunoSEQ multiplex PCR. That table gives V, J and clone size, and the DNA gave D and trimming. The table records 50,000 to 55,000 clones, roughly 88% of them present only once. This entry comes from a study of blood T cell repertoires in COVID-19. Turning to the study itself: Donors in the United States, Italy and Spain gave samples during acute or convalescent COVID-19. T cells, B-cell-depleted T cells, or PBMCs supplied cDNA or gDNA.

The clonotype comes from a woman aged 80 or over with acute or convalescent COVID-19. The sequencing input was peripheral blood.

Here the CDR3 DNA reads TGTGCCAGCAGTCCCACCAGGGGCACTAGCGGGAATGAGCAGTTCTTC. Residues: CASSPTRGTSGNEQFF. V gene TRBV6-6 combines with J gene TRBJ2-1; TRBD2 agrees at 9 bases. The CDR3 totals 16 residues. J lost 7 bases, V lost 5 bases, and 12 bases had no gene match. CDR1 and CDR2 (germline): MNHNY, SVGAGI (reference sequence).